The next 31 T cell receptor beta chains were all read from a single sample in a study of regulatory T cells in long-lasting Graves disease (TCRdb year 2021). Sample time point, as interpreted from the label and publication: persistent/refractory GD, antithyroid drugs over 5 years with positive TRAb. RNA was extracted from PBMCs in TRIzol for both TCR sequencing and RNA sequencing. The library was generated by multiplex PCR. The listed sequencing device is Illumina HiSeq 4000. CDR3 regions were amplified by Arm-PCR with iRepertoire HTBI primers to construct TCR beta libraries. TCRdb reprocessing: public reads trimmed at Q25 with fastp, clones called with MiXCR, in-frame beta chains kept. Rows with one shared CDR3 protein collapse into an entry with the most common genes and DNA. The sample table shows a few hundred thousand distinct CDR3 sequences, and about 20% are seen once. The ten largest make up roughly a quarter of the sample.

The specimen comprised peripheral blood mononuclear cells (PBMCs), sampled when the disease was refractory, from a patient treated with antithyroid drugs. All receptors come from a female donor with Graves disease.

This clonotype was detected a few times. The rearrangement joins TRBV20-1 to TRBJ2-7, with 8 bases identical to TRBD2. Per germline, CDR1 DFQATT and CDR2 SNEGSKA (reference sequence). The V segment lost 0 bases and the J segment 5 bases; nucleotides outside the gene matches: 6. This CDR3 comprises 14 residues. The CDR3, as DNA: TGCAGTGCTAGAGATCTAACTAGCGGTGACGAGCAGTACTTC. Its protein is CSARDLTSGDEQYF.

In this sample, this clonotype turned up many times. This chain connects TRBV7-3 to TRBJ1-2, with D maybe TRBD1 (5 bases). The length of the CDR3 is 16 residues. CDR1 and CDR2 from the germline V gene are SGHTA and FQGTGA. Trimming removed 4 bases from V and 8 bases from J, with 23 bases in between. The CDR3 reads CASSSSPGHHPEGYTF. The CDR3 DNA reads as TGTGCCAGCAGCTCATCCCCAGGACATCACCCGGAAGGCTACACCTTC.

The CDR3 is CASSSPGDGSNQPQHF. For the CDR3, the DNA is TGTGCCAGCAGCTCACCAGGGGATGGGAGCAATCAGCCCCAGCATTTT. This rearrangement joins TRBV7-2 to TRBJ1-5, with a weak D call TRBD1 (6 bases). Germline assignment: CDR1 SGHTA and CDR2 FQGNSA. This CDR3 is 16 amino acids long. Between the trimmed V and J ends, which lost 4 bases and 1 base, there was a span of 14 bases.

This clonotype was counted at least ten times. The chain carries TRBV2 and TRBJ1-5; a possible D gene is TRBD1 (5 bases). Germline-derived CDR1 and CDR2 are SNHLY and FYNNEI. The CDR3 has 13 amino acids. The ends were cut back, 4 bases at V and 10 bases at J, with 14 bases in the middle. CDR3 amino acids: CASSGGSNVPQHF. For the CDR3, the DNA is TGTGCCAGCAGTGGGGGCAGCAATGTTCCCCAGCATTTT.

This chain uses TRBV10-2 with TRBJ1-4; D is ambiguous. Trimming removed 6 bases from V and 3 bases from J, with 14 bases in between. The CDR3 has 15 residues. Germline V lookup: CDR1 WSHSY, CDR2 SAAADI. CDR3 sequence: CASSDPRSPNEKLFF. The CDR3 region has the DNA TGCGCCAGCAGCGATCCGAGGTCTCCTAATGAAAAACTGTTTTTT.

This clonotype was counted only a few times. This chain links TRBV20-1 with TRBJ2-7; D not resolved. The germline V gene has CDR1 DFQATT and CDR2 SNEGSKA (reference sequence). The V end lost 4 bases, the J end lost 2 bases, and 18 bases lay between the germline ends. This CDR3 is 15 amino acids long. The CDR3 sequence: CSATLGRPETYEQYF. The DNA for the CDR3 is TGCAGTGCTACCCTAGGACGGCCGGAAACCTACGAGCAGTACTTC.

CDR3: CASSPNYGGSGDEQYF. The CDR3 DNA reads TGTGCCAGCAGCCCAAATTACGGTGGCAGCGGAGACGAGCAGTACTTC. The chain uses TRBV5-6 and TRBJ2-7; possible D gene TRBD2, 5 bases. CDR3 length: 16 residues. V lost 4 bases, J lost 5 bases, and 22 bases lay in between. CDR1 and CDR2 from the germline V gene are SGHDT and YYEEEE.

This chain links TRBV4-3 with TRBJ2-5; 11 nucleotides match TRBD2. CDR1 is LGHNA, CDR2 YSLEER, per germline. The CDR3 consists of 16 residues. J was trimmed by 7 bases and V by 0 bases; bases with no gene match: 7. CDR3 nucleotide sequence: TGCGCCAGCAGCCAAGATATAGCGGGAGGGCCTGGGACCCAGTACTTC. Translated, it gives CASSQDIAGGPGTQYF.

This clonotype came up once. The V and J genes are TRBV19 and TRBJ2-6; D is uncertain. V shed 1 base and J shed 0 bases, with 7 bases lying between them. CDR1 and CDR2 from the germline V gene are LNHDA and SQIVND (reference sequence). The CDR3 runs to 16 residues. CDR3 coding DNA: TGTGCCAGTAGTATAGTTGAGTCCTCTGGGGCCAACGTCCTGACTTTC. This gives the protein CASSIVESSGANVLTF.

The count of this clonotype is one. The chain carries TRBV18 and TRBJ1-4; TRBD1 matches 9 bases. The CDR3 sequence is 15 residues long. The trim removed 0 bases at V and 10 bases at J, leaving 6 bases unmatched. In germline, CDR1 is KGHSH, CDR2 LQKENI. The CDR3 coding sequence is TGTGCCAGCTCACCACCGCGGACAGGGGTTGGAAAACTGTTTTTT. Residues: CASSPPRTGVGKLFF.

This clonotype was picked up a small number of times. The chain combines TRBV20-1 with TRBJ1-1; TRBD1 is a possible D gene (6 bases). This CDR3 is built from 14 residues. CDR1 and CDR2 from the germline V gene are DFQATT and SNEGSKA (reference sequence). Trimming took off 1 base at V and 4 bases at J, with 13 bases between the two ends. The CDR3, as DNA: TGCAGTGCTAGAGGACTCCCAGGGGCCACTGAAGCTTTCTTT. Its translation is CSARGLPGATEAFF.

This clonotype was picked up a small number of times. The junction departs from the called germline gene at one end, perhaps through a read error. V gene TRBV19 combines with J gene TRBJ2-7; 8 positions match TRBD1. The length of the CDR3 is 16 residues. Looked up from germline, CDR1 is LNHDA and CDR2 is SQIVND (reference sequence). The CDR3 nucleotides are TGTACCAGTAGTATATTACGGGGACAGGCGAAGGACGAGCAGTACTTC. Residues: CTSSILRGQAKDEQYF.

This clonotype showed up many times. The chain couples TRBV28 to TRBJ2-7; D is uncertain. V dropped 5 bases and J dropped 4 bases, with 15 bases sitting between them. This CDR3 contains 14 residues. From germline, CDR1 is MDHEN and CDR2 SYDVKM. The CDR3 here is CASSNRHPLYEQYF. CDR3 DNA sequence: TGTGCCAGCAGTAACCGGCACCCCCTATACGAGCAGTACTTC.

This clonotype has a handful of counts. The CDR3, as DNA: TGCAGTGGGAAGGGTAGGGCCGGCGAGCAGTACTTC. Amino acid sequence: CSGKGRAGEQYF. This sequence joins TRBV20-1 and TRBJ2-7, with D hard to call. Germline V gives CDR1 DFQATT, CDR2 SNEGSKA (reference sequence). V was trimmed by 7 bases and J by 6 bases, leaving 16 bases between them. The CDR3 is 12 amino acids.

The table lists this clonotype with many counts. This chain uses TRBV2 with TRBJ2-7, with D unclear. Germline V gene lookup returns CDR1 SNHLY and CDR2 FYNNEI. The CDR3 has 14 residues. V was clipped by 3 bases and J by 0 bases, with 9 bases between them. CDR3 nucleotides: TGTGCCAGCAGTGATGGCCAGAGCTCCTACGAGCAGTACTTC. It yields the protein CASSDGQSSYEQYF.

The chain recombines TRBV20-1 with TRBJ2-7, with 8 bases identical to TRBD1. CDR3 length equals 14 residues. From germline, CDR1 is DFQATT and CDR2 SNEGSKA (reference sequence). The V gene end was trimmed by 6 bases and the J gene end by 4 bases; junction bases not matched to a gene: 11. The CDR3 spells CSAERTGPLYEQYF. The CDR3, as DNA: TGCAGTGCCGAGAGGACAGGGCCCCTTTACGAGCAGTACTTC.

This clonotype was detected a few times. The chain employs TRBV2 and TRBJ1-6, with 8 bases lining up with TRBD1. Per the germline V gene, CDR1 is SNHLY and CDR2 is FYNNEI. V was pared by 6 bases and J by 7 bases, with 5 bases of the junction left unmatched. This CDR3 contains 14 residues. The CDR3 DNA reads TGTGCCAGCAGGGGAGGGACAGGCAATTCACCCCTCCACTTT. Translating it yields CASRGGTGNSPLHF.

This clonotype was recorded many times. The chain employs TRBV12-3 or TRBV12-4 and TRBJ2-2; D gene unclear. V lost 1 base, J lost 7 bases, and 10 bases lay in between. The CDR3 totals 14 residues. The DNA for the CDR3 is TGTGCCAGCAGTTTAGGGGTTACGAACGGGGAGCTGTTTTTT. Protein product: CASSLGVTNGELFF.

In this sample, this clonotype turned up many times. The CDR3 DNA reads as TGTGCCAGCAGTAAAATATGGGGGGGAGATACGCAGTATTTT. It encodes CASSKIWGGDTQYF. This rearrangement joins TRBV2 to TRBJ2-3, with TRBD2 matching over 7 bases. The CDR3 loop spans 14 amino acids. Germline trimming cut 5 bases from V and 5 bases from J; bases unmatched to any gene: 7. Germline V lookup: CDR1 SNHLY, CDR2 FYNNEI.

V gene TRBV5-1 combines with J gene TRBJ1-1, with a possible D match to TRBD1 (6 bases). This CDR3 has 15 amino acids. With 4 bases removed from V and 0 bases from J, the gap between germline ends came to 13 bases. Germline V gives CDR1 SGHRS, CDR2 YFSETQ. CDR3 residues: CASSGTHDMNTEAFF. In nucleotides, the CDR3 is TGCGCCAGCAGCGGGACACATGATATGAACACTGAAGCTTTCTTT. Using reference TRBV5-1 and TRBJ1-1 for the parts outside the CDR3, the full variable domain is KAGVTQTPRYLIKTRGQQVTLSCSPISGHRSVSWYQQTPGQGLQFLFEYFSETQRNKGNFPGRFSGRQFSNSRSEMNVSTLELGDSALYLCASSGTHDMNTEAFFGQGTRLTVV.

There are many counts of this clonotype. The V call is TRBV5-1, the J call TRBJ2-7; possibly TRBD1 or TRBD2 for D (6 bases each). Germline V gene sequence: CDR1 SGHRS, CDR2 YFSETQ. This CDR3 region has 13 residues. Trimming removed 7 bases at V and 2 bases at J, with 13 bases between. CDR3 bases: TGCGCCAGCTCCCCGGGGGCTACCTACGAGCAGTACTTC. It specifies CASSPGATYEQYF. Looking up the rest from reference TRBV5-1 and TRBJ2-7 gives the full variable domain: KAGVTQTPRYLIKTRGQQVTLSCSPISGHRSVSWYQQTPGQGLQFLFEYFSETQRNKGNFPGRFSGRQFSNSRSEMNVSTLELGDSALYLCASSPGATYEQYFGPGTRLTVT.

The table lists this clonotype with many counts. The J gene is TRBJ2-5, the V gene TRBV7-9; D unresolved. The CDR3 sequence is 12 residues long. Germline CDR1 reads SEHNR; CDR2 reads FQNEAQ (reference sequence). V gave up 1 base and J gave up 3 bases, with 3 bases separating them. CDR3 residues: CASSLVKETQYF. The CDR3 nucleotides are TGTGCCAGCAGCTTAGTAAAAGAGACCCAGTACTTC. The whole variable domain, filled in from reference TRBV7-9 and TRBJ2-5, reads DTGVSQNPRHKITKRGQNVTFRCDPISEHNRLYWYRQTLGQGPEFLTYFQNEAQLEKSRLLSDRFSAERPKGSFSTLEIQRTEQGDSAMYLCASSLVKETQYFGPGTRLLVL.

Note on this clonotype: It is likely a read error, because the conserved phenylalanine at the end of the CDR3 is missing. The chain couples TRBV3-1 to TRBJ1-5; possible D gene TRBD1, 5 bases. There are 15 residues in the CDR3. In germline, CDR1 is LGHDT, CDR2 YNNKEL (reference sequence). Trimming stripped 4 bases from V and 4 bases from J, with 14 bases between. The CDR3 nucleotides read TGTGCCAGCAGCCCTGGGGCAGGGCTGAATCAGCCCCAGCATTGT. Translation: CASSPGAGLNQPQHC.

This sequence joins TRBV6-1 and TRBJ1-1, with 8 bases aligning to TRBD1. Germline CDR1 is MNHNS and CDR2 is SASEGT. The CDR3 has 15 residues. The V gene end was trimmed by 4 bases and the J gene end by 0 bases; junction bases not matched to a gene: 4. In nucleotides, the CDR3 is TGTGCCAGCAGTGCGACAGGGGCCATGAACACTGAAGCTTTCTTT. Translation: CASSATGAMNTEAFF.

The V gene is TRBV6-5, the J gene TRBJ1-1; D not resolved. Germline assignment: CDR1 MNHEY and CDR2 SVGAGI. The CDR3 contains 14 residues. Trimming cost V 1 base and J 3 bases, with 9 bases left between them. CDR3 in amino acids: CASSYLGSDTEAFF. The DNA for the CDR3 is TGTGCCAGCAGTTACTTGGGTTCGGACACTGAAGCTTTCTTT.

This clonotype was recorded a few times. This chain uses TRBV20-1 with TRBJ1-3, with 7 nucleotides matching TRBD1. Per germline, CDR1 DFQATT and CDR2 SNEGSKA (reference sequence). The CDR3 length is 15 residues. V trimming: 5 bases; J trimming: 4 bases; junction bases outside the gene matches: 11. The CDR3 loop is CSAQLGQGEGNTIYF. In DNA, the CDR3 is TGCAGTGCTCAATTGGGGCAGGGGGAAGGAAACACCATATATTTT.

Many counts were recorded for this clonotype. The V call is TRBV7-3, the J call TRBJ1-2; tentative D call: TRBD1 (6 bases). The CDR3 has 15 residues. Germline V gene sequence: CDR1 SGHTA, CDR2 FQGTGA. Trimming removed 5 bases at V and 3 bases at J, with 16 bases between. The CDR3 protein is CASSLGGAGDYGYTF. In nucleotides, the CDR3 is TGTGCCAGCAGCCTCGGCGGCGCAGGGGACTATGGCTACACCTTC.

This clonotype was recorded many times. The chain couples TRBV11-2 to TRBJ1-6; maybe TRBD1 (5 bases). CDR1 is SGHAT, CDR2 FQNNGV, per germline. Trimming took 5 bases from V and 7 from J, leaving 15 bases between them. The CDR3 is 15 amino acids. This CDR3 is CASSPGRVANSPLHF. As DNA, the CDR3 is TGTGCCAGCAGCCCAGGGCGGGTTGCCAATTCACCCCTCCACTTT.

This clonotype appeared a single time. A much larger clone lies a single base off, so this may be a read error. The chain combines TRBV4-2 with TRBJ2-7; 8 bases line up with TRBD1. The V gene's germline CDR1 is LGHNA and CDR2 YNFKEQ. This CDR3 spans 14 amino acids. J was trimmed by 0 bases and V by 4 bases; bases with no gene match: 2. DNA of the CDR3: TGTGCCAGCAGCCCGGACAGGGACTCCTACGAGCAGTACTTC. Encoded protein: CASSPDRDSYEQYF.

This clonotype has at least ten counts. The rearrangement links TRBV28 to TRBJ2-7, with 9 nucleotides matching TRBD1. Germline CDR1 reads MDHEN; CDR2 reads SYDVKM. The CDR3 sequence is 16 residues long. With V trimmed by 2 bases and J by 2 bases, 7 bases remained unmatched. DNA for the CDR3: TGTGCCAGCAGTTTAGCTGGGACAGGGAGAACCTACGAGCAGTACTTC. The encoded protein is CASSLAGTGRTYEQYF.

CDR3 nucleotides: TGCAGCGTTGAAGACTGGGTCGCTAACTATGGCTACACCTTC. Its translation is CSVEDWVANYGYTF. The chain recombines TRBV29-1 with TRBJ1-2, with D hard to call. Germline CDR1 reads SQVTM; CDR2 reads ANQGSEA. Trimming took 0 bases from V and 0 from J, leaving 8 bases between them. This CDR3 has 14 residues.